Given below is one T cell receptor (beta chain) in context. As yet, its antigen is unknown. The assay was immunoSEQ multiplex PCR, and TCRdb's table has in-frame clones only and misses some. The sample consists of about 7,400 clones, roughly 72% of them appearing once. To release intraepithelial and lamina propria lymphocytes, the graft tissue was processed. The sample comes from a study of graft-versus-host responses after intestinal transplantation. Notes on the study in general: Allograft clonal ratios (graft-versus-host to host-versus-graft) were high in patients who had graft-donor T cell macrochimerism.

The CDR3 sequence is 15 residues long. Losses at the gene ends were 6 bases for V and 4 bases for J; bases not matched to a gene: 9. The germline gives CDR1 LNHDA, CDR2 SQIVND (reference sequence). This TCR derives from a human patient who received an intestinal transplant, so some T cells may come from the graft donor. J is TRBJ2-1 and V is TRBV19; TRBD2 aligns across 7 bases. Here the sequenced sample was ileum tissue, taken 55 days after transplant. The CDR3 region is CASSRGRGGYNEQFF. The CDR3 DNA is TGTGCCAGTAGCCGCGGTAGGGGAGGGTACAATGAGCAGTTCTTC.